This entry lists 22 T cell receptor beta chains sequenced from one sample in a study of blood T cell repertoires in COVID-19. Here immunoSEQ multiplex PCR was the method, and the copy in TCRdb shows in-frame clones only, minus some. The profile shows about 51,000 clones, 82% of them singletons. Sequencing used peripheral blood. Receptor source: a human donor with acute or convalescent COVID-19. The donor label of this sample is uncertain.

This clone has only a few counts. This rearrangement joins TRBV30 to TRBJ1-6, with D hard to call. This CDR3 region has 12 residues. V lost 3 bases and J 9 bases, leaving 9 bases between the germline ends. Looked up from germline, CDR1 is GTSNPN and CDR2 is SVGIG (reference sequence). CDR3 nucleotides: TGTGCCTGGAGACAGTCCAGTTCACCCCTCCACTTT. Its translation is CAWRQSSSPLHF.

This sequence joins TRBV30 and TRBJ1-1; no clear D gene. V was shortened by 1 base and J by 6 bases, with 9 bases between the two germline ends. Per the germline V gene, CDR1 is GTSNPN and CDR2 is SVGIG (reference sequence). The CDR3 totals 12 residues. The CDR3 DNA is TGTGCCTGGAGTGGCGCAAGCTCTGAAGCTTTCTTT. The encoded protein is CAWSGASSEAFF.

This chain connects TRBV21-1 to TRBJ1-3. TRBV21-1 is a listed pseudogene. The CDR3 consists of 18 residues. DNA of the CDR3: TGTGCCAGCAGCAAAGCTGTGCGGGAAGGAGACTCTGGAAACACCATATATTTT. It encodes CASSKAVREGDSGNTIYF.

The chain joins TRBV29-1 to TRBJ2-1; 11 positions agree with TRBD2. Trimming at V came to 3 bases and at J to 9 bases, leaving 13 bases not matched to a gene. Germline CDR1 is SQVTM and CDR2 is ANQGSEA. This CDR3 has 16 residues. CDR3 sequence (DNA): TGCAGCGTTGAGCCCATACTAGCGGGGGACGACGGTGAGCAGTTCTTC. This encodes CSVEPILAGDDGEQFF.

In this sample, this clone turned up a few times. The chain combines TRBV7-2 with TRBJ2-2; TRBD2 aligns across 8 bases. The junction had 7 bases not matched to a gene; V was cut back by 4 bases and J by 0 bases. There are 17 residues in the CDR3. Germline V gene sequence: CDR1 SGHTA, CDR2 FQGNSA. The CDR3 here is CASSSSSGSANTGELFF. CDR3 bases: TGTGCCAGCAGCTCGTCCAGCGGGAGCGCGAACACCGGGGAGCTGTTTTTT.

This chain connects TRBV7-2 to TRBJ1-5; TRBD1 aligns across 7 bases. The length of the CDR3 is 19 residues. V trimming: 1 base; J trimming: 2 bases; junction bases outside the gene matches: 14. Germline CDR1 is SGHTA and CDR2 is FQGNSA. The CDR3 region has the DNA TGTGCCAGCAGCTTAGTTTTGACAGGGAGTATGAGTCGCAATCAGCCCCAGCATTTT. It translates to CASSLVLTGSMSRNQPQHF.

The chain's CDR3 is CASSLTGGGLYGYTF. Here the CDR3 DNA reads TGTGCCAGCAGTCTGACAGGCGGCGGCCTCTATGGCTACACCTTC. The rearrangement links TRBV27 to TRBJ1-2, with D possibly TRBD1 on 6 matching bases. Germline lookup yields CDR1 MNHEY and CDR2 SMNVEV (reference sequence). The CDR3 has 15 amino acids. V lost 5 bases and J lost 4, with 17 bases in between.

CDR3: CSVGATSSSYNEQFF. CDR3 bases: TGCAGCGTGGGAGCCACCTCGAGCTCCTACAATGAGCAGTTCTTC. This chain connects TRBV29-1 to TRBJ2-1, with D possibly being TRBD2 (5 bases). Germline loops: CDR1 SQVTM, CDR2 ANQGSEA. This CDR3 spans 15 amino acids. Deletions cut 6 bases from V and 0 bases from J, with 15 bases between.

J is TRBJ2-2 and V is TRBV19, with TRBD1 identical over 10 bases. Unmatched junction bases numbered 14, after V lost 7 bases and J lost 6 bases. Germline CDR1 is LNHDA and CDR2 is SQIVND (reference sequence). The CDR3 extends over 17 amino acids. CDR3 loop: CASTTRRGQGIPGELFF. The CDR3 DNA is TGTGCCAGTACCACCCGAAGGGGACAGGGGATCCCCGGGGAGCTGTTTTTT.

J is TRBJ1-6 and V is TRBV5-4, with TRBD1 matching over 9 bases. Germline CDR1 is SGHNT and CDR2 is YYREEE (reference sequence). V gave up 3 bases and J gave up 3 bases; unmatched junction bases: 7. CDR3 size: 17 residues. CDR3 sequence: CASSSIGQGIYNSPLHF. The CDR3 nucleotides are TGTGCCAGCAGCTCAATCGGACAGGGGATCTATAATTCACCCCTCCACTTT.

This chain's CDR3 is CASTETGTNSYEQYF. In nucleotides, the CDR3 is TGTGCCAGCACCGAGACAGGAACGAACTCCTACGAGCAGTACTTC. The rearrangement links TRBV2 to TRBJ2-7; D might be TRBD1 (6 bases). The ends were cut back, 7 bases at V and 0 bases at J, with 16 bases in the middle. This CDR3 is built from 15 residues. Germline assignment: CDR1 SNHLY and CDR2 FYNNEI.

V and J are TRBV28 and TRBJ2-7; weak D call: TRBD1 (5 bases). V lost 4 bases and J lost 8, with 9 bases in between. CDR3 length: 11 residues. Germline loops: CDR1 MDHEN, CDR2 SYDVKM. CDR3: CASSSRVKQYF. CDR3 DNA: TGTGCCAGCAGTTCCAGGGTCAAGCAGTACTTC.

The chain links TRBV2 to TRBJ2-1; D is possibly TRBD2 (7 bases). The V and J ends lost 4 bases and 7 bases respectively, with 17 bases between them. CDR1 and CDR2 from the germline V gene are SNHLY and FYNNEI. This CDR3 contains 15 residues. CDR3 sequence (DNA): TGTGCCAGCAGTGCATTGGGGGGGCCCCGGAATGAGCAGTTCTTC. It codes for CASSALGGPRNEQFF.

The V and J genes are TRBV9 and TRBJ2-7; 7 bases fit TRBD2. This CDR3 spans 15 amino acids. After removal of 0 bases from V and 7 bases from J, the junction contained 10 bases not matched to a gene. Germline V gene data show CDR1 as SGDLS and CDR2 as YYNGEE. The CDR3 nucleotides read TGTGCCAGCAGCGTAGGTGGGGACTACTCAGGAGAGCAGTACTTC. Its protein is CASSVGGDYSGEQYF. Full variable domain (outside the CDR3, taken from reference TRBV9 and TRBJ2-7): DSGVTQTPKHLITATGQRVTLRCSPRSGDLSVYWYQQSLDQGLQFLIQYYNGEERAKGNILERFSAQQFPDLHSELNLSSLELGDSALYFCASSVGGDYSGEQYFGPGTRLTVT.

This clone was observed a handful of times. The rearrangement links TRBV6-2 or TRBV6-3 to TRBJ2-2; D uncertain. Trimming removed 2 bases from V and 4 bases from J, with 14 bases in between. From germline, CDR1 is MNHEY and CDR2 SVGEGT. The CDR3 has 16 residues. CDR3 coding DNA: TGTGCCAGCAGTTACGACGGGTGGGTGAGCACCGGGGAGCTGTTTTTT. It yields the protein CASSYDGWVSTGELFF.

The V gene is TRBV6-5, the J gene TRBJ1-2, with D unresolved. Trimming took 6 bases from V and 4 from J, leaving 12 bases between them. Germline lookup yields CDR1 MNHEY and CDR2 SVGAGI. This CDR3 is built from 13 residues. The CDR3 reads CASSAEGGYGYTF. Here the CDR3 DNA reads TGTGCCAGCAGCGCGGAAGGCGGCTATGGCTACACCTTC.

The V gene is TRBV28, the J gene TRBJ1-2, with 8 nucleotides matching TRBD1. The CDR3 length is 14 residues. Germline V CDR1 and CDR2: MDHEN, SYDVKM. The V segment lost 11 bases and the J segment 5 bases; nucleotides outside the gene matches: 13. The CDR3 sequence: CAVQTPGQDYGYTF. The DNA of the CDR3 is TGTGCCGTACAAACTCCGGGACAGGATTATGGCTACACCTTC.

This clone has just one count. J is TRBJ2-1 and V is TRBV7-3; TRBD2 matches 10 bases. The CDR3 loop spans 20 amino acids. Losses at the gene ends were 1 base for V and 5 bases for J; bases not matched to a gene: 17. Germline values: CDR1 SGHTA, CDR2 FQGTGA. CDR3 protein: CASSLRFSWVAGGTDNEQFF. The CDR3 DNA is TGTGCCAGCAGCTTAAGATTCAGCTGGGTAGCGGGGGGAACCGACAATGAGCAGTTCTTC. Full variable domain (outside the CDR3, taken from reference TRBV7-3 and TRBJ2-1): GAGVSQTPSNKVTEKGKYVELRCDPISGHTALYWYRQSLGQGPEFLIYFQGTGAADDSGLPNDRFFAVRPEGSVSTLKIQRTERGDSAVYLCASSLRFSWVAGGTDNEQFFGPGTRLTVL.

Comments on this clone: The DNA is omitted, as the CDR3 cannot be located on it reliably, and the CDR3 follows TCRdb's listing. The rearrangement uses TRBV21-1 and TRBJ2-2; TRBD2 reflects the table's D call only, with no check against the DNA. TRBV21-1 is deemed a pseudogene. The length of the CDR3 is 18 amino acids, counting both ends. CDR3: CASSWGEGSGSRTGELFF.

V and J are TRBV5-4 and TRBJ2-3; 9 bases agree with TRBD2. V lost 1 base and J lost 3; bases outside the gene matches: 6. Germline CDR1 SGHNT, CDR2 YYREEE (reference sequence). The CDR3 spans 16 residues. CDR3 DNA: TGTGCCAGCAGCTTGTCGGCGGGAGGGAGGACAGATACGCAGTATTTT. Translation gives CASSLSAGGRTDTQYF. Variable domain in full (rest from reference TRBV5-4 and TRBJ2-3): ETGVTQSPTHLIKTRGQQVTLRCSSQSGHNTVSWYQQALGQGPQFIFQYYREEENGRGNFPPRFSGLQFPNYSSELNVNALELDDSALYLCASSLSAGGRTDTQYFGPGTRLTVL.

The chain is built from TRBV15 and TRBJ1-1, with 7 nucleotides matching TRBD1. Germline V CDR1 and CDR2: LNHNV, YYDKDF (reference sequence). CDR3 size: 15 residues. V lost 2 bases and J lost 4; bases outside the gene matches: 7. The CDR3 nucleotides read TGTGCCACCAGCAGATCTTTTGGACAGGCCACTGAAGCTTTCTTT. Translation gives CATSRSFGQATEAFF.

V and J are TRBV29-1 and TRBJ2-3; 10 nucleotides line up with TRBD2. The germline V gene encodes CDR1 SQVTM and CDR2 ANQGSEA. CDR3 length: 17 amino acids. With V trimmed by 6 bases and J by 0 bases, 12 bases remained unmatched. CDR3 bases: TGCAGCGTCACCCGGCTAGCGGGAGCTCCTAGCACAGATACGCAGTATTTT. It codes for CSVTRLAGAPSTDTQYF.